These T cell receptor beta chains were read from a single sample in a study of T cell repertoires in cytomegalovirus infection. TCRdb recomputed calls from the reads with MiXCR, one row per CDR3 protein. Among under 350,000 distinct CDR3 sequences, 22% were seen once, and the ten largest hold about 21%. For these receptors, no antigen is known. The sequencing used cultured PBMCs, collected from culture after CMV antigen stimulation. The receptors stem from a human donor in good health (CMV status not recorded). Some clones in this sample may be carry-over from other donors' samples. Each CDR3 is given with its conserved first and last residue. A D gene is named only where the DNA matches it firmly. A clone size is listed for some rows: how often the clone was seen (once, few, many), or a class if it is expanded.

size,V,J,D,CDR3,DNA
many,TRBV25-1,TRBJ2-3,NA,CASGDRHTDTQYF,TGTGCCAGCGGGGACCGACACACAGATACGCAGTATTTT
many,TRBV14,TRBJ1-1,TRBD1,CASNQYRGLAFF,TGTGCCAGCAACCAGTACAGGGGATTAGCTTTCTTT
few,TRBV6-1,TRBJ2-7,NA,CASSGGPGQTLYEQYF,TGTGCCAGCAGTGGCGGTCCAGGACAGACCCTCTACGAGCAGTACTTC
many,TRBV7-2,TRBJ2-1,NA,CASSLQGGGYNEQFF,TGTGCCAGCAGCTTACAGGGGGGGGGCTACAATGAGCAGTTCTTC
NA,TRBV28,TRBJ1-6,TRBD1,CASSLLSRGTGDSPLHF,TGTGCCAGCAGTTTATTGAGCCGGGGGACAGGGGATTCACCCCTCCACTTT
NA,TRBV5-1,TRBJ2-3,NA,CASRVSGDTQYF,TGCGCCAGCAGGGTTAGCGGAGATACGCAGTATTTT
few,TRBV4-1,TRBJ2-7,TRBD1,CASSRTQGAREQYF,TGCGCCAGCAGCCGAACTCAGGGGGCCCGCGAGCAGTACTTC
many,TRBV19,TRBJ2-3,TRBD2,CASSPGTSGSGDTQYF,TGTGCCAGTAGTCCCGGGACTAGCGGGAGTGGAGATACGCAGTATTTT
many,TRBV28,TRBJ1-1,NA,CASTGGWETEAFF,TGTGCCAGCACCGGGGGGTGGGAAACTGAAGCTTTCTTT
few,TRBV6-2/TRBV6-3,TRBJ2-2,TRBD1,CASRGQGHTGELFF,TGTGCCAGCAGGGGACAGGGCCACACCGGGGAGCTGTTTTTT
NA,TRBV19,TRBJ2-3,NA,CASSFSGGTQYF,TGTGCCAGTAGTTTTAGCGGAGGTACGCAGTATTTT
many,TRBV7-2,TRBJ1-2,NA,CASSLVLIYGYTF,TGTGCCAGCAGCTTAGTTCTGATCTATGGCTACACCTTC
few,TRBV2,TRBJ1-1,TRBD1,CASKTGPSDTEAFF,TGTGCCAGCAAGACAGGGCCTTCGGATACTGAAGCTTTCTTT
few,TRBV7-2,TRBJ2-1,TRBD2,CASSPRVAGSYNEQFF,TGTGCCAGCAGTCCCAGGGTAGCGGGCTCCTACAATGAGCAGTTCTTC
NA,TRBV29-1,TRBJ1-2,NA,CSDASVVGYTF,TGCAGCGACGCCAGTGTGGTTGGCTACACCTTC
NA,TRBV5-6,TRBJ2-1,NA,CASSLVDRERNNEQFF,TGTGCCAGCAGCTTGGTCGACCGGGAACGTAACAATGAGCAGTTCTTC
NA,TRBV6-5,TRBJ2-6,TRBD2,CAGSYIAGGSGANVLTF,TGTGCCGGCAGTTACATAGCGGGTGGCTCTGGGGCCAACGTCCTGACTTTC
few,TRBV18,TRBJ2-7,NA,CASSPPNLARFTEQYF,TGTGCCAGCTCACCACCAAATCTAGCACGGTTTACCGAGCAGTACTTC
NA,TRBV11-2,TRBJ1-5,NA,CASSISGTISNQPQHF,TGTGCCAGCAGCATCTCAGGAACCATTAGCAATCAGCCCCAGCATTTT
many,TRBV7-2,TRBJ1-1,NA,CASSRQVGVNTEAFF,TGTGCCAGCAGCCGGCAGGTCGGCGTGAACACTGAAGCTTTCTTT
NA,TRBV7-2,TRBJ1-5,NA,CASSTITGGHQPQHF,TGTGCCAGCAGCACGATAACAGGTGGACATCAGCCCCAGCATTTT
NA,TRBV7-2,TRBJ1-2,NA,CASSSPPSARGGYGYTF,TGTGCCAGCAGCTCGCCCCCCTCGGCGCGGGGCGGCTATGGCTACACCTTC
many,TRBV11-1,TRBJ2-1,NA,CASSLHIGSMVYNEQFF,TGTGCCAGCAGCTTACACATAGGGAGTATGGTCTACAATGAGCAGTTCTTC
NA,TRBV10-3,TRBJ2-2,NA,CAISPSPLTGELFF,TGTGCCATCAGTCCTTCCCCTTTGACCGGGGAGCTGTTTTTT
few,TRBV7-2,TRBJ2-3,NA,CATGGTTDTQYF,TGTGCCACCGGAGGAACCACAGATACGCAGTATTTT
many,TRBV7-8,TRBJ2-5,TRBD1,CASSLRVRGYQETQYF,TGTGCCAGCAGCTTAAGGGTCAGGGGGTACCAAGAGACCCAGTACTTC
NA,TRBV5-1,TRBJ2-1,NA,CASSLAQSYNEQFF,TGCGCCAGCAGCTTGGCCCAGAGCTACAATGAGCAGTTCTTC
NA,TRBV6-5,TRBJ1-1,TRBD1,CASSPGQERTFAEAFF,TGTGCCAGCAGCCCGGGACAGGAGAGAACATTTGCTGAAGCTTTCTTT
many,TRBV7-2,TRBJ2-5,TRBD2,CASSLVAGGETQYF,TGTGCCAGCAGCTTAGTAGCGGGAGGAGAGACCCAGTACTTC
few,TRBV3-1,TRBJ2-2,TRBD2,CASSLLARREDTGELFF,TGTGCCAGCAGCCTCCTCGCTAGGCGGGAGGACACCGGGGAGCTGTTTTTT
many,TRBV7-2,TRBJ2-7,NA,CASSLNPGIPYEQYF,TGTGCCAGCAGCTTAAATCCAGGGATCCCCTACGAGCAGTACTTC
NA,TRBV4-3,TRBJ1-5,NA,CASSQDFCYGNQPQHF,TGCGCCAGCAGCCAAGATTTTTGTTACGGCAATCAGCCCCAGCATTTT
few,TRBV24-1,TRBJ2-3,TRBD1,CATSDWDRDTDTQYF,TGTGCCACCAGTGATTGGGACAGGGACACAGATACGCAGTATTTT
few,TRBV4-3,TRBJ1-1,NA,CASSSSPGVGTEAFF,TGCGCCAGCAGTTCAAGCCCAGGGGTCGGCACTGAAGCTTTCTTT
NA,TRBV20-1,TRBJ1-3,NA,CSARDWRGRSSGNTIYF,TGCAGTGCTAGAGATTGGAGGGGAAGAAGCTCTGGAAACACCATATATTTT
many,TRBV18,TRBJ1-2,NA,CASSLGALGHGYTF,TGTGCCAGCTCACTCGGAGCCTTAGGGCATGGCTACACCTTC
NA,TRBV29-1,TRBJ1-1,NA,CSGRDGQNTEAFF,TGCAGCGGTAGGGACGGCCAGAACACTGAAGCTTTCTTT
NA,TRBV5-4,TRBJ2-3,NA,CASSGQGALDTQYF,TGTGCCAGCAGCGGCCAAGGGGCTCTAGATACGCAGTATTTT
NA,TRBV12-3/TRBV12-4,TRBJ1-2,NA,CASSFLAVANYGYTF,TGTGCCAGCAGTTTCTTGGCAGTAGCTAACTATGGCTACACCTTC
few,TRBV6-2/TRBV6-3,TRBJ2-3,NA,CASSPGRHSADTQYF,TGTGCCAGCAGTCCCGGAAGACACAGCGCAGATACGCAGTATTTT
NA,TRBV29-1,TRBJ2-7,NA,CSVSGAAGYEQYF,TGCAGCGTCTCTGGGGCGGCCGGCTACGAGCAGTACTTC
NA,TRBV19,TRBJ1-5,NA,CASSIGRANQPQHF,TGTGCCAGTAGTATAGGCAGGGCTAATCAGCCCCAGCATTTT
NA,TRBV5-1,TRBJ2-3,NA,CASRSRDQDTQYF,TGCGCCAGCAGGTCCCGGGACCAAGATACGCAGTATTTT
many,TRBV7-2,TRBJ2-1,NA,CASSLVVWGEQFF,TGTGCCAGCAGCTTAGTAGTTTGGGGTGAGCAGTTCTTC
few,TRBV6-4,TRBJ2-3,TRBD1,CASSATGGQDTQYF,TGTGCCAGCAGTGCGACAGGGGGACAGGATACGCAGTATTTT
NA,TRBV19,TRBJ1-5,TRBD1,CATGGAQPQHF,TGTGCCACAGGGGGTGCTCAGCCCCAGCATTTT
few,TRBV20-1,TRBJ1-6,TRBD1,CSARLGGYRSPLHF,TGCAGTGCTAGACTAGGGGGCTATCGCTCACCCCTCCACTTT
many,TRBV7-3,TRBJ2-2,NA,CASSLFRTGELFF,TGTGCCAGCAGCTTATTCCGCACCGGGGAGCTGTTTTTT
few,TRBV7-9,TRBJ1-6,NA,CASSLGNSPLHF,TGTGCCAGCAGCTTAGGCAATTCACCCCTCCACTTT
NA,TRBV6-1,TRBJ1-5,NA,CASRRGYSNQPQHF,TGTGCCAGCAGGAGGGGCTACAGCAATCAGCCCCAGCATTTT
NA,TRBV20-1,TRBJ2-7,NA,CSAGQLGRRYEQYF,TGCAGTGCCGGCCAACTAGGCCGACGCTACGAGCAGTACTTC
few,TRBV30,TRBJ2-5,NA,CAWAPRNQETQYF,TGTGCCTGGGCCCCCAGGAACCAAGAGACCCAGTACTTC
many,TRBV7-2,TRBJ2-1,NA,CASSFGSTSYNEQFF,TGTGCCAGCAGCTTCGGGAGTACCTCCTACAATGAGCAGTTCTTC
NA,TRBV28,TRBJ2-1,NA,CASSSGSTYNEQFF,TGTGCCAGCAGCAGCGGATCCACCTACAATGAGCAGTTCTTC
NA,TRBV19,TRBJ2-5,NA,CASSRRRGGETQYF,TGTGCCAGTAGTCGCCGCCGGGGAGGAGAGACCCAGTACTTC
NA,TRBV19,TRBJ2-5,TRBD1,CASSPDRGQGETQYF,TGTGCCAGTAGTCCCGACAGGGGGCAGGGAGAGACCCAGTACTTC
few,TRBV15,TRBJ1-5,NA,CATSRAGQPQHF,TGTGCCACCAGCAGAGCCGGGCAGCCCCAGCATTTT
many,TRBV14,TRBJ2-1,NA,CASSQAPTRYNEQFF,TGTGCCAGCAGCCAAGCCCCCACACGCTACAATGAGCAGTTCTTC
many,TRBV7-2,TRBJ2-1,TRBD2,CASSILAGDYNEQFF,TGTGCCAGCAGCATCCTAGCGGGTGACTACAATGAGCAGTTCTTC
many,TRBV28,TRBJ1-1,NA,CASSLTNLDSPNTEAFF,TGTGCCAGCAGTTTGACAAACTTGGACAGTCCTAACACTGAAGCTTTCTTT